This is a list of T cell receptor beta chains from one sample in a study of shared clonotypes between healthy human individuals. Profiling relied on immunoSEQ multiplex PCR, and the TCRdb table lists in-frame clones only, not all of them. The repertoire includes 2 million to 2.5 million clones, 90% to 95% of them detected once, and about 1.8% sits in the top ten. The sample was naive CD8+ T cells from PBMCs. These receptors were obtained from a man in his late teens or twenties in good health. Some clones in this sample may be carry-over from other donors' samples. Both conserved end residues are part of each CDR3. D genes are given only for firm matches. The size field is filled for only some rows; it gives once, few, many or a size class.

d_call j_call clone_size v_call cdr3_aa cdr3_nt
NA TRBJ1-2 NA TRBV5-6 CASSLSRDRIYGYTF TGTGCCAGCAGCTTAAGCCGCGACAGGATTTATGGCTACACCTTC
TRBD1 TRBJ1-1 NA TRBV5-1 CASSESTGGRTEAFF TGCGCCAGCAGCGAGTCGACAGGGGGTCGGACTGAAGCTTTCTTT
TRBD1 TRBJ2-4 NA TRBV30 CAWSAGQGEGRIAKNIQYF TGTGCCTGGAGTGCAGGACAGGGTGAGGGGCGGATAGCCAAAAACATTCAGTACTTC
TRBD2 TRBJ2-5 NA TRBV4-1 CASSQDSGWETQYF TGCGCCAGCAGCCAAGATAGCGGGTGGGAGACCCAGTACTTC
NA TRBJ1-1 NA TRBV28 CASSFPRYTEAFF TGTGCCAGCAGTTTCCCCCGGTACACTGAAGCTTTCTTT
NA TRBJ2-2 NA TRBV7-9 CASSPPNEGQRELFF TGTGCCAGCAGCCCCCCCAACGAGGGGCAAAGGGAGCTGTTTTTT
TRBD1 TRBJ1-1 NA TRBV5-8 CASSFTGARTEAFF TGTGCCAGCAGCTTTACAGGGGCTCGGACTGAAGCTTTCTTT
NA TRBJ2-1 NA TRBV27 CACSRGNEQFF TGTGCCTGCTCTCGTGGCAATGAGCAGTTCTTC
TRBD2 TRBJ2-3 NA TRBV7-8 CASSSVMAGVTDTQYF TGTGCCAGCAGCTCAGTCATGGCGGGGGTAACAGATACGCAGTATTTT
NA TRBJ2-7 NA TRBV5-6 CASSPGLTYEQYF TGTGCCAGCAGCCCAGGACTCACCTACGAGCAGTACTTC
NA TRBJ2-1 NA TRBV10-3 CAISRNRESYNEQFF TGTGCCATCAGCAGAAACAGGGAATCTTACAATGAGCAGTTCTTC
NA TRBJ2-1 NA TRBV5-6 CASSYTTLGNEQFF TGTGCCAGCAGCTACACTACCCTGGGCAATGAGCAGTTCTTC
NA TRBJ1-2 once TRBV6-6 CASRTDYYGYTF TGTGCCAGCAGGACAGATTACTATGGCTACACCTTC
NA TRBJ2-2 NA TRBV27 CASSFVGGRTGELFF TGTGCCAGCAGTTTTGTGGGGGGTCGCACCGGGGAGCTGTTTTTT
NA TRBJ1-2 NA TRBV6-6 CASSYSEGNDGYTF TGTGCCAGCAGTTACTCGGAGGGAAACGATGGCTACACCTTC
NA TRBJ1-2 NA TRBV7-2 CASSSVRDTGFYGYTF TGTGCCAGCAGCTCCGTTAGGGACACGGGGTTCTATGGCTACACCTTC
TRBD1 TRBJ1-2 NA TRBV28 CASSLRGNYGYTF TGTGCCAGCAGCCTCAGGGGGAACTATGGCTACACCTTC
NA TRBJ2-7 NA TRBV5-6 CASSPQGYEQYF TGTGCCAGCAGCCCACAGGGATACGAGCAGTACTTC
TRBD1 TRBJ2-1 NA TRBV11-3 CASSSSGQGYSEQFF TGTGCCAGCAGCTCCTCGGGACAGGGATATAGTGAGCAGTTCTTC
TRBD1 TRBJ1-2 few TRBV4-1 CASSQSLGTGGHGYTF TGCGCCAGCAGCCAATCCTTAGGAACAGGGGGCCATGGCTACACCTTC
NA TRBJ1-1 few TRBV13 CASSLETGNEAFF TGTGCCAGCAGCCTAGAGACAGGCAATGAAGCTTTCTTT
TRBD2 TRBJ2-3 NA TRBV15 CATSRVLAGGSTDTQYF TGTGCCACCAGCAGAGTTTTGGCGGGGGGTAGCACAGATACGCAGTATTTT
TRBD1 TRBJ1-1 NA TRBV19 CASRQTGGGTEAFF TGTGCCAGTAGACAAACAGGGGGAGGCACTGAAGCTTTCTTT
NA TRBJ1-2 NA TRBV6-1 CASSAFDSYYGYTF TGTGCCAGCAGTGCTTTCGACAGTTACTATGGCTACACCTTC
NA TRBJ1-2 NA TRBV13 CASSPLPYGYTF TGTGCCAGCAGCCCTCTTCCCTATGGCTACACCTTC
TRBD2 TRBJ2-1 NA TRBV11-2 CASSSRGSGSYNEQFF TGTGCCAGCAGCTCCCGGGGGAGCGGGAGTTACAATGAGCAGTTCTTC
NA TRBJ2-6 NA TRBV2 CASSVGFSGANVLTF TGTGCCAGCAGTGTTGGGTTTTCTGGGGCCAACGTCCTGACTTTC
NA TRBJ1-2 NA TRBV9 CASSDRFGYTF TGTGCCAGCAGCGACAGATTCGGCTACACCTTC
NA TRBJ1-5 NA TRBV21-1 CASSKEGVPRRVQPQHF TGTGCCAGCAGCAAAGAGGGGGTCCCCCGAAGGGTTCAGCCCCAGCATTTT
NA TRBJ1-2 NA TRBV5-1 CASSFETTRTRGYTF TGCGCCAGCAGCTTCGAAACGACAAGGACGCGGGGCTACACCTTC
TRBD2 TRBJ2-1 NA TRBV11-2 CASSLLAGGGNEQFF TGTGCCAGCAGCTTGCTAGCGGGAGGGGGCAATGAGCAGTTCTTC
TRBD2 TRBJ2-2 NA TRBV5-4 CASSPGLAGARGTGELFF TGTGCCAGCAGCCCCGGACTAGCGGGAGCTCGGGGCACCGGGGAGCTGTTTTTT
TRBD2 TRBJ2-7 NA TRBV9 CASSTLAGGWEQYF TGTGCCAGCAGCACCCTAGCGGGAGGTTGGGAGCAGTACTTC
TRBD1 TRBJ2-2 NA TRBV4-3 CASSLPGQGGGELFF TGCGCCAGCAGCCTACCCGGACAGGGAGGAGGGGAGCTGTTTTTT